This T cell receptor beta chain was observed in a study of OX40 agonist ivuxolimab in advanced cancers. Notes on the study in general: Averaged across samples, CD8+ T cells carried more expanded clones than CD4+ did.

In regard to this clone: Its antigen is unknown.

Assay used: immunoSEQ multiplex PCR; TCRdb lists only in-frame clones, some missing. The sample gives around 70,000 clones, roughly 85% of which show up once; 4% is in the top ten. With 5 bases removed from V and 2 bases from J, the gap between germline ends came to 15 bases. Germline CDR1 is SGHAT and CDR2 is FQNNGV. This CDR3 region has 15 residues. This clonotype was sampled from an adult with an advanced solid tumor such as melanoma, head and neck, liver or kidney cancer. The material sequenced was CD4+ or CD8+ T cells sorted from blood, taken in a trial of the OX40 agonist ivuxolimab. The chain joins TRBV11-2 to TRBJ1-1, with unresolved D. The CDR3 reads CASSATGPRNTEAFF. The CDR3 bases are TGTGCCAGCAGCGCAACCGGGCCACGAAACACTGAAGCTTTCTTT.